The next 17 T cell receptor beta chains were all read from a single sample in a study of blood T cells in healthy people across ages. Primed by a sample-barcoded 5' primer and a J-beta primer mix, a second PCR proceeded for about 6 to 12 cycles. TCRdb analysed the 5' RACE reads with MiXCR anew, one entry per CDR3 protein. Found here are about 680,000 distinct CDR3 sequences, 49% of them singletons; the top ten hold under 35%. Sequencing was carried out using blood. The receptors were gathered from a woman aged 55-69 years in good health.

This chain joins TRBV12-3 or TRBV12-4 and TRBJ2-2; D may be TRBD2 (6 bases). Trimming stripped 5 bases from V and 4 bases from J, with 17 bases between. CDR3 size: 16 residues. CDR3 nucleotides: TGTGCCAGCAGTCCCACCCGGGGACTCAGCACCGGGGAGCTGTTTTTT. It is translated as CASSPTRGLSTGELFF.

This chain joins TRBV28 and TRBJ2-3; TRBD2 matches 7 bases. After removal of 6 bases from V and 1 base from J, the junction contained 4 bases not matched to a gene. Per germline, CDR1 MDHEN and CDR2 SYDVKM. The CDR3 contains 14 residues. The CDR3, as DNA: TGTGCCAGCAGCAGGGACTACCGCACAGATACGCAGTATTTT. Translation: CASSRDYRTDTQYF.

The chain has TRBV5-4 and TRBJ2-5; D uncertain. The CDR3 covers 13 residues. Germline V CDR1 and CDR2: SGHNT, YYREEE (reference sequence). Trimming stripped 6 bases from V and 2 bases from J, with 11 bases between. The DNA of the CDR3 is TGTGCCAGCAATACAATGAAGCAAGAGACCCAGTACTTC. Its protein is CASNTMKQETQYF.

The chain has TRBV5-1 and TRBJ1-1; D is unresolved. V was pared by 0 bases and J by 0 bases, with 12 bases between. Germline V CDR1 and CDR2: SGHRS, YFSETQ. The CDR3 has 16 residues. CDR3 protein: CASSLDPDGMNTEAFF. The DNA of the CDR3 is TGCGCCAGCAGCTTGGATCCGGACGGAATGAACACTGAAGCTTTCTTT.

This chain joins TRBV6-5 and TRBJ1-2; 7 bases line up with TRBD1. V dropped 0 bases and J dropped 8; count of bases not matched to a gene: 9. The CDR3 spans 15 residues. Germline values: CDR1 MNHEY, CDR2 SVGAGI. CDR3: CASSYSPQGVTGYTF. The CDR3 DNA sequence: TGTGCCAGCAGTTACTCCCCCCAGGGGGTGACCGGCTACACCTTC.

The rearrangement joins TRBV2 to TRBJ2-7, with a weak D call TRBD1 (6 bases). This CDR3 region has 13 residues. In germline, CDR1 is SNHLY, CDR2 FYNNEI. V was cut by 7 bases and J by 4 bases, with 14 bases left in between. The CDR3 reads CASTITGLYEQYF. The CDR3, as DNA: TGTGCCAGCACAATCACAGGGTTGTACGAGCAGTACTTC.

In its sample, this clonotype was seen many times. The rearrangement links TRBV20-1 to TRBJ1-6; possibly TRBD1 for D (5 bases). Germline V gene lookup returns CDR1 DFQATT and CDR2 SNEGSKA (reference sequence). The CDR3 extends over 15 amino acids. Trimming shortened V by 2 bases and J by 8 bases, and 16 bases separated the two germline ends. CDR3 loop: CSARTPGLPYSPLHF. The CDR3 region has the DNA TGCAGTGCTAGAACTCCGGGACTTCCATATTCACCCCTCCACTTT.

The gene calls are TRBV29-1 and TRBJ2-6, with TRBD1 matching over 8 bases. This CDR3 region has 15 residues. V shed 7 bases and J 0 bases; nucleotides not matched to a gene: 5. Per the germline V gene, CDR1 is SQVTM and CDR2 is ANQGSEA. As DNA, the CDR3 is TGCAGCGCACAGGGGGAGACCTCTGGGGCCAACGTCCTGACTTTC. It codes for CSAQGETSGANVLTF. Full variable domain (rest looked up from reference TRBV29-1 and TRBJ2-6): SAVISQKPSRDICQRGTSLTIQCQVDSQVTMMFWYRQQPGQSLTLIATANQGSEATYESGFVIDKFPISRPNLTFSTLTVSNMSPEDSSIYLCSAQGETSGANVLTFGAGSRLTVL.

This clonotype has ten or more counts. V and J are TRBV6-2 or TRBV6-3 and TRBJ2-7; no clear D. V dropped 7 bases and J dropped 2 bases, with 12 bases sitting between them. Per the germline V gene, CDR1 is MNHEY and CDR2 is SVGEGT. This CDR3 has 13 amino acids. CDR3: CASTLGLTYEQYF. The CDR3 DNA reads TGTGCCAGCACCTTAGGGCTTACCTACGAGCAGTACTTC.

This chain uses TRBV20-1 with TRBJ2-4; D unclear. Germline V gene data show CDR1 as DFQATT and CDR2 as SNEGSKA (reference sequence). Between the trimmed V and J ends, which lost 3 bases and 4 bases, there was a span of 10 bases. This CDR3 spans 13 amino acids. CDR3 sequence: CSASPDFKNIQYF. In DNA form, the CDR3 reads TGCAGTGCTAGTCCTGACTTTAAAAACATTCAGTACTTC.

This clonotype occurred a few times. The J gene is TRBJ2-7, the V gene TRBV28; D is unclear. Germline assignment: CDR1 MDHEN and CDR2 SYDVKM. The CDR3 loop spans 14 amino acids. The V end lost 4 bases, the J end lost 3 bases, and 13 bases lay between the germline ends. The DNA for the CDR3 is TGTGCCAGCAGTTCAACCACCATCAACTACGAGCAGTACTTC. It yields the protein CASSSTTINYEQYF. Filled out from reference TRBV28 and TRBJ2-7, the complete variable domain reads DVKVTQSSRYLVKRTGEKVFLECVQDMDHENMFWYRQDPGLGLRLIYFSYDVKMKEKGDIPEGYSVSREKKERFSLILESASTNQTSMYLCASSSTTINYEQYFGPGTRLTVT.

The V call is TRBV20-1, the J call TRBJ2-3; 10 nucleotides agree with TRBD2. Germline V gene data show CDR1 as DFQATT and CDR2 as SNEGSKA (reference sequence). The CDR3 totals 14 residues. The V and J ends lost 6 bases and 5 bases, in that order; junction bases with no gene match: 8. CDR3 in amino acids: CSAKSSGRGDTQYF. CDR3 DNA sequence: TGCAGTGCCAAATCTAGCGGGAGAGGAGATACGCAGTATTTT.

The chain couples TRBV12-3 or TRBV12-4 to TRBJ2-1; 7 bases align to TRBD2. The V and J ends lost 7 bases and 4 bases, in that order; junction bases with no gene match: 10. CDR3 length: 15 residues. The CDR3 region is CASTKSGVFYNEQFF. CDR3 nucleotide sequence: TGTGCCAGCACCAAGAGCGGGGTTTTTTACAATGAGCAGTTCTTC.

The chain combines TRBV18 with TRBJ1-1, with 9 positions matching TRBD1. The CDR3 length is 17 residues. Germline CDR1 reads KGHSH; CDR2 reads LQKENI. J lost 0 bases, V lost 2 bases, and 7 bases had no gene match. The CDR3 here is CASSPSMTGGMNTEAFF. The CDR3 region has the DNA TGTGCCAGCTCACCATCTATGACAGGGGGAATGAACACTGAAGCTTTCTTT.

This chain connects TRBV9 to TRBJ2-1; 9 positions agree with TRBD2. Trimming removed 4 bases from V and 0 bases from J; junction bases left unmatched: 8. There are 17 residues in the CDR3. CDR1 SGDLS and CDR2 YYNGEE come from the germline V gene. In DNA, the CDR3 is TGTGCCAGCAGCTCCCGGGGTAGCGGGAGCTCCTACAATGAGCAGTTCTTC. It codes for CASSSRGSGSSYNEQFF.

The rearrangement uses TRBV18 and TRBJ2-1; D is possibly TRBD1 (6 bases). CDR1 and CDR2 (germline): KGHSH, LQKENI. V was clipped by 1 base and J by 1 base, with 14 bases between them. The length of the CDR3 is 17 residues. CDR3: CASSPRESGVSYNEQFF. The DNA of the CDR3 is TGTGCCAGCTCACCACGTGAGTCAGGGGTTTCCTACAATGAGCAGTTCTTC.

Here the CDR3 DNA reads TGCAGTGCTAGAGATCGGATCGGAAAAGATACGCAGTATTTT. Its translation is CSARDRIGKDTQYF. This chain joins TRBV20-1 and TRBJ2-3; D is ambiguous. CDR1 and CDR2 (germline): DFQATT, SNEGSKA (reference sequence). The V and J ends lost 0 bases and 5 bases respectively, with 12 bases between them. The CDR3 covers 14 residues.